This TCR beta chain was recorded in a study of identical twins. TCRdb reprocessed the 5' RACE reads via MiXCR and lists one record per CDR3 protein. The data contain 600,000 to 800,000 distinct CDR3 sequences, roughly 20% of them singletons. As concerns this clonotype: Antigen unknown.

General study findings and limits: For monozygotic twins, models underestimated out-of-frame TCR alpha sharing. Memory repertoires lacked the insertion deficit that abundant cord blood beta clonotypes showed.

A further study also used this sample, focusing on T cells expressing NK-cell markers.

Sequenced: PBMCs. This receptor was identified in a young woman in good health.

The CDR3 protein is CASSSRQGYEAFF. The CDR3 DNA reads TGTGCCAGCAGTTCAAGACAGGGATACGAAGCTTTCTTT. V is TRBV12-3 or TRBV12-4 and J is TRBJ1-1, with 7 bases lining up with TRBD1. The CDR3 is 13 amino acids. V shed 4 bases, J shed 8 bases, and the junction held 7 bases outside the gene matches.